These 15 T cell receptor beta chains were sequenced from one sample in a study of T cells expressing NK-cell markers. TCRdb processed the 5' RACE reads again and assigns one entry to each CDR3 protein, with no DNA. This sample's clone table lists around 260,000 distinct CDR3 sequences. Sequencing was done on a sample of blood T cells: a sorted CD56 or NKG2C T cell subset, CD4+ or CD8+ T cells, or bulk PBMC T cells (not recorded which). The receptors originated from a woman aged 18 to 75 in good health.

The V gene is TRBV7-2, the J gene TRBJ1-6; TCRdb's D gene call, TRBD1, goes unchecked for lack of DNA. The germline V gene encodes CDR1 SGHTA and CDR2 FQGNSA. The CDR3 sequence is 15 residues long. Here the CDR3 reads CASSLPRGSVSPLHF.

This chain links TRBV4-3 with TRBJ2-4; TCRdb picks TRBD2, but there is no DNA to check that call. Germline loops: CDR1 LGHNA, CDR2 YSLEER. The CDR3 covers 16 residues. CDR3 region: CASSLTSGGAKNIQYF.

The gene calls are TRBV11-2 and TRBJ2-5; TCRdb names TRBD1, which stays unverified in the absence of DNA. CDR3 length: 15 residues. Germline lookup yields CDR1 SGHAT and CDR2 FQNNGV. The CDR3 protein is CASSLESVRGQTQYF.

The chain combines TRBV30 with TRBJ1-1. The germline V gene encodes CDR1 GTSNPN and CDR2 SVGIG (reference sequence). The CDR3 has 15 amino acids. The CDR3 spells CAWGSRRALNTEAFF.

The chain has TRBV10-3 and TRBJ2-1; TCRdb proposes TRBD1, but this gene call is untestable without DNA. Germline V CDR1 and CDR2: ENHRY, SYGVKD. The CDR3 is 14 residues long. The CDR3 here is CAISAGADYNEQFF.

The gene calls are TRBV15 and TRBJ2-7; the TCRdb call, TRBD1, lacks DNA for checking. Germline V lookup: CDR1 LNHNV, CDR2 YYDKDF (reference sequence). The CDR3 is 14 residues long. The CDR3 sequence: CATSRGHPSYEQYF.

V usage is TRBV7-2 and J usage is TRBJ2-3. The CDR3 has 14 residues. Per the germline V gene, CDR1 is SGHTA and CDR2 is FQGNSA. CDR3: CASSLSGSTDTQYF. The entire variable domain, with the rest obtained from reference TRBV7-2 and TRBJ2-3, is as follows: GAGVSQSPSNKVTEKGKDVELRCDPISGHTALYWYRQSLGQGLEFLIYFQGNSAPDKSGLPSDRFSAERTGGSVSTLTIQRTQQEDSAVYLCASSLSGSTDTQYFGPGTRLTVL.

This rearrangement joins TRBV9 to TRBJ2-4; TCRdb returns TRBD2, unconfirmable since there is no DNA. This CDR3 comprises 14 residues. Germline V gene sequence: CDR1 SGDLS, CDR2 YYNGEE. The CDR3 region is CASSALAGGNIQYF.

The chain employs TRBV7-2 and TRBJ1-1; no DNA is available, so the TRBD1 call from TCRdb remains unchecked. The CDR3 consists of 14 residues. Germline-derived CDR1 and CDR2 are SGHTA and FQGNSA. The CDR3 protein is CASSSRRQGIEAFF.

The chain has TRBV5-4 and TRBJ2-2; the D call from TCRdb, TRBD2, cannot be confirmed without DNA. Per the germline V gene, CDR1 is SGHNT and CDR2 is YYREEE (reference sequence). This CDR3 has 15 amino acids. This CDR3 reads CASKLAGQNTGELFF.

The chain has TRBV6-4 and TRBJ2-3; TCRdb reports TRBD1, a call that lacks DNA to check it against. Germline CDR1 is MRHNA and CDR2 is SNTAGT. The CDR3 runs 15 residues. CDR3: CASSTRDRGQDTQYF.

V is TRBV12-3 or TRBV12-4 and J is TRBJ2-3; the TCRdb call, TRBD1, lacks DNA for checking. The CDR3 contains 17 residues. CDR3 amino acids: CASSFRAQAGPTDTQYF.

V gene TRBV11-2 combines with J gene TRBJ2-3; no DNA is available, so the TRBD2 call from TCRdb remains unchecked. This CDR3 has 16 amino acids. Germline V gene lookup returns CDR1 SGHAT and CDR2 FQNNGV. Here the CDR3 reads CASSVTSGATTDTQYF.

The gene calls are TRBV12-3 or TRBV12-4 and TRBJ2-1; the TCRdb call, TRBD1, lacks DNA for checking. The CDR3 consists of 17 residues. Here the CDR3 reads CASSSGTGFPNYNEQFF.

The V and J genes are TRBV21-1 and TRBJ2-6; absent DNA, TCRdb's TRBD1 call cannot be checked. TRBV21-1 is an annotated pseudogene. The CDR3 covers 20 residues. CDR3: CASSIRTGNTLSSGANVLTF.